This TCR beta chain was recovered during a study of OX40 agonist ivuxolimab in advanced cancers. Findings and limits, study-wide: The CD4+ and CD8+ T cells in the blood had expanded clonally by week 6 at 0.1 to 3.0 mg/kg.

A word on this clone: Its antigen is still unknown.

The V and J ends lost 0 bases and 6 bases, in that order; junction bases with no gene match: 7. CDR1 and CDR2 (germline): SGHVS, FNYEAQ. This CDR3 has 16 residues. Data came from immunoSEQ multiplex PCR; TCRdb stores just in-frame clones and leaves some out. This table has over 85,000 clones, around 92% appearing once. This specimen consisted of CD4+ or CD8+ T cells sorted from blood, obtained in a trial of the OX40 agonist ivuxolimab. This chain joins TRBV7-6 and TRBJ2-4; 8 nucleotides align to TRBD2. The sequence was collected from an adult with an advanced solid tumor such as melanoma, head and neck, liver or kidney cancer. The CDR3 here is CASSLAIGGAGNIQYF. The DNA of the CDR3 is TGTGCCAGCAGCTTAGCAATCGGGGGGGCAGGAAACATTCAGTACTTC.